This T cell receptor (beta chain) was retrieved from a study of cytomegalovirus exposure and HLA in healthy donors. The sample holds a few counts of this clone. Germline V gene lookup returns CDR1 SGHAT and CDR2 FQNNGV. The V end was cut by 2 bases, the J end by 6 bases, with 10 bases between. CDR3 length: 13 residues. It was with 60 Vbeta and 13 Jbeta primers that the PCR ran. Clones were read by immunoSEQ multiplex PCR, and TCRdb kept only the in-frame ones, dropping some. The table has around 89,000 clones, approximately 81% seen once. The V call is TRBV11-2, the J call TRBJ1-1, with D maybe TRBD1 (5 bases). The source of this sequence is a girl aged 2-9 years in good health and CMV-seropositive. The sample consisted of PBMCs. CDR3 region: CASSLRGGAEAFF. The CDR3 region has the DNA TGTGCCAGCAGCTTACGGGGGGGGGCTGAAGCTTTCTTT.